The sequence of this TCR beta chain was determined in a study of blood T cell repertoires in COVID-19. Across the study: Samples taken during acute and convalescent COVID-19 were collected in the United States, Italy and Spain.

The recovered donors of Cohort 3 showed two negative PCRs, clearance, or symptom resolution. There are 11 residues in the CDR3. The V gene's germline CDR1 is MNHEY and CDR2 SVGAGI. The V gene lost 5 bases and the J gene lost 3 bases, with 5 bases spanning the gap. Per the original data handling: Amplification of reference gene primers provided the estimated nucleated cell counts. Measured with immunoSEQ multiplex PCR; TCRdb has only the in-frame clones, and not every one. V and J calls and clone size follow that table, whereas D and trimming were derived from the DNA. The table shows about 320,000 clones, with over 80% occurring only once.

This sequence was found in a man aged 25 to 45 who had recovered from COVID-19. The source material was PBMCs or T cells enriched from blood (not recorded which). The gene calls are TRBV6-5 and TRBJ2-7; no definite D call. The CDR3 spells CASSNSYEQYF. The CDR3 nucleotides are TGTGCCAGCAGTAACAGCTACGAGCAGTACTTC.